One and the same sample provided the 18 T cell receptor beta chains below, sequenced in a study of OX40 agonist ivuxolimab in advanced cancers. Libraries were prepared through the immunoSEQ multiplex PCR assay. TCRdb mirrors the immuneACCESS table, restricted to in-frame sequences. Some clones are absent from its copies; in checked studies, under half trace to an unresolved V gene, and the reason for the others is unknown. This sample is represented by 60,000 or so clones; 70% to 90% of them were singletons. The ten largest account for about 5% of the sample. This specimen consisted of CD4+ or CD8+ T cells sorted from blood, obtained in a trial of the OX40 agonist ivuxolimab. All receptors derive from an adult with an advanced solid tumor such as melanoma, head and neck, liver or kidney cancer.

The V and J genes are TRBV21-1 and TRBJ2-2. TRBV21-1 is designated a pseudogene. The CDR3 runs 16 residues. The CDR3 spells CASLTSGPANTGELFF. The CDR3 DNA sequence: TGTGCCAGCCTCACCTCGGGGCCCGCGAACACCGGGGAGCTGTTTTTT.

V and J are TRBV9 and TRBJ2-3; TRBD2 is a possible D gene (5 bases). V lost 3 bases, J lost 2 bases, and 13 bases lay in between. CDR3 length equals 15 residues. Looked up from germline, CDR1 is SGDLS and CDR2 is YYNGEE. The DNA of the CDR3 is TGTGCCAGCAGCGCCCCCATCGGGGACACAGATACGCAGTATTTT. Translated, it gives CASSAPIGDTDTQYF. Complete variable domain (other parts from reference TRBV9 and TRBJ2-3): DSGVTQTPKHLITATGQRVTLRCSPRSGDLSVYWYQQSLDQGLQFLIQYYNGEERAKGNILERFSAQQFPDLHSELNLSSLELGDSALYFCASSAPIGDTDTQYFGPGTRLTVL.

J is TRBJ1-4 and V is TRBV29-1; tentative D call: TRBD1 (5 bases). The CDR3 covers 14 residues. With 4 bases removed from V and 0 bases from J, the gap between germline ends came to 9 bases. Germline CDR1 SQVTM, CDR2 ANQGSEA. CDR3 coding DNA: TGCAGCGTTGCTAAGGGACCAACTAATGAAAAACTGTTTTTT. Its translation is CSVAKGPTNEKLFF.

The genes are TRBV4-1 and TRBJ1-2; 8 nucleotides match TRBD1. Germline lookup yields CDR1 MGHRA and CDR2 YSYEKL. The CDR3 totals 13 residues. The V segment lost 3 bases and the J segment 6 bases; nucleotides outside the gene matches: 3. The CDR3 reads CASSHSQGDGYTF. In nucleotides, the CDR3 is TGCGCCAGCAGCCACTCACAGGGGGATGGCTACACCTTC.

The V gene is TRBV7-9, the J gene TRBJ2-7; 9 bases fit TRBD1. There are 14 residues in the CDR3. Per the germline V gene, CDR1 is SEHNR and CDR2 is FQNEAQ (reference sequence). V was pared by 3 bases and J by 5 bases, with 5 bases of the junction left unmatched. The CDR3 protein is CASSFTGGYHEQYF. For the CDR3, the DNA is TGTGCCAGCAGCTTCACAGGGGGCTACCACGAGCAGTACTTC. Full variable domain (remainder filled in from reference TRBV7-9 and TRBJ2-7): DTGVSQNPRHKITKRGQNVTFRCDPISEHNRLYWYRQTLGQGPEFLTYFQNEAQLEKSRLLSDRFSAERPKGSFSTLEIQRTEQGDSAMYLCASSFTGGYHEQYFGPGTRLTVT.

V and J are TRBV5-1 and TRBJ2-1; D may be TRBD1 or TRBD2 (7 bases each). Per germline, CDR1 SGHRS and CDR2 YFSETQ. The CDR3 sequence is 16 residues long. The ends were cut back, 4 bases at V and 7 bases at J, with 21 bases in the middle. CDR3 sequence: CASSRRGDSRFNEQFF. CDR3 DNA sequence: TGCGCCAGCAGCCGACGGGGGGACAGTCGTTTTAATGAGCAGTTCTTC.

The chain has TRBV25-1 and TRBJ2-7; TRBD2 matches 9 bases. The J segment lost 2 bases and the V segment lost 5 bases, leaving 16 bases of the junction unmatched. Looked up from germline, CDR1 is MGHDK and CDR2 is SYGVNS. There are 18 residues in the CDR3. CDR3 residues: CASSSRLAEGLKPYEQYF. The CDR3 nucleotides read TGTGCCAGCAGTTCCAGACTAGCGGAGGGACTAAAACCCTACGAGCAGTACTTC.

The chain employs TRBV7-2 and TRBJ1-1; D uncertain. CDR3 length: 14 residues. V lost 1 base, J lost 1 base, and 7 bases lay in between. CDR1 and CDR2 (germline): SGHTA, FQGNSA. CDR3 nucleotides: TGTGCCAGCAGCTTAGTGCAGCGGAACACTGAAGCTTTCTTT. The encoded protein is CASSLVQRNTEAFF.

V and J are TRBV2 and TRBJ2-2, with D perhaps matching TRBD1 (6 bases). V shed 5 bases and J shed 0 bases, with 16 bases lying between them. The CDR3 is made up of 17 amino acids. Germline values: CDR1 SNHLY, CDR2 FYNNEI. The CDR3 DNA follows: TGTGCCAGCAGTAGACGACCAGGACAGACGAACACCGGGGAGCTGTTTTTT. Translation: CASSRRPGQTNTGELFF.

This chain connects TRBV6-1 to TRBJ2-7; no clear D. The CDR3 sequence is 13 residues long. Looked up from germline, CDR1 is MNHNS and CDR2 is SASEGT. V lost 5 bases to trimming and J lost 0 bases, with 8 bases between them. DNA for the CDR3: TGTGCCAGCAGTTCGGCAGACTCCTACGAGCAGTACTTC. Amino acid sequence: CASSSADSYEQYF.

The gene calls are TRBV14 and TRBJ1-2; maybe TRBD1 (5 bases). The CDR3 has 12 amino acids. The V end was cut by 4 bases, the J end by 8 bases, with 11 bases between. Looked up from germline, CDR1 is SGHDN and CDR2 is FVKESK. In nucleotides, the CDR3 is TGTGCCAGCAGCCCGGCGAAGGGGGGCTACACCTTC. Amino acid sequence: CASSPAKGGYTF.

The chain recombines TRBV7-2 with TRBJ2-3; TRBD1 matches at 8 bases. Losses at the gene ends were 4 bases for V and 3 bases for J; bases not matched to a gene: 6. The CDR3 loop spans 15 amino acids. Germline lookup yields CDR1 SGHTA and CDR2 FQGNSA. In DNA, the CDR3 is TGTGCCAGCAGCTCCGGACAGGGTCTGACAGATACGCAGTATTTT. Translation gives CASSSGQGLTDTQYF.

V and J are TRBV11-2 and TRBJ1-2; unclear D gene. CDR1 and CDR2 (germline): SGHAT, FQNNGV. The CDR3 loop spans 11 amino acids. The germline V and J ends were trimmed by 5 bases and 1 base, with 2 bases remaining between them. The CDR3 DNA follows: TGTGCCAGCAGCGTTAACTATGGCTACACCTTC. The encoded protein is CASSVNYGYTF. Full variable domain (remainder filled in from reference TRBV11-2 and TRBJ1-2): EAGVAQSPRYKIIEKRQSVAFWCNPISGHATLYWYQQILGQGPKLLIQFQNNGVVDDSQLPKDRFSAERLKGVDSTLKIQPAKLEDSAVYLCASSVNYGYTFGSGTRLTVV.

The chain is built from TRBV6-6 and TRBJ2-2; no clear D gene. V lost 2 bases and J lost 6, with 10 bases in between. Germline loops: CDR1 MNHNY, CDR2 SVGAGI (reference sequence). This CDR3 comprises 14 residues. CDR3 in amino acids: CASSYGRWSGELFF. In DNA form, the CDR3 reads TGTGCCAGCAGTTACGGGCGGTGGTCCGGGGAGCTGTTTTTT.

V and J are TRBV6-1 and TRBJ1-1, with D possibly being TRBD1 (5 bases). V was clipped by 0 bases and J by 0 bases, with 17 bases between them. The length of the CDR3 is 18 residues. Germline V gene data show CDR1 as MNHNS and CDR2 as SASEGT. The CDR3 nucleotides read TGTGCCAGCAGTGAAGCGGAGGCGTGGCGGGGGATGAACACTGAAGCTTTCTTT. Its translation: CASSEAEAWRGMNTEAFF.

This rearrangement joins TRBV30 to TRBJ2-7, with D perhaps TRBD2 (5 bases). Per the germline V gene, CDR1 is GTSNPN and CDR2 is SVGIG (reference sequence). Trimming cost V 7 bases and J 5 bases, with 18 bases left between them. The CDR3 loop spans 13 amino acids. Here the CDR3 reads CAYSRGGRDEQYF. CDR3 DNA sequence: TGTGCCTATTCCCGAGGAGGTCGGGACGAGCAGTACTTC.

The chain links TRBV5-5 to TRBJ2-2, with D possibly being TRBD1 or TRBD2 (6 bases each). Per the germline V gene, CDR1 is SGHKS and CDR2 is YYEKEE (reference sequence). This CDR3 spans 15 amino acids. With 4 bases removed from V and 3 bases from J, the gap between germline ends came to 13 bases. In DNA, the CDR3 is TGTGCCAGCAGCATGGTGGGGGGCGACACCGGGGAGCTGTTTTTT. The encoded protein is CASSMVGGDTGELFF.

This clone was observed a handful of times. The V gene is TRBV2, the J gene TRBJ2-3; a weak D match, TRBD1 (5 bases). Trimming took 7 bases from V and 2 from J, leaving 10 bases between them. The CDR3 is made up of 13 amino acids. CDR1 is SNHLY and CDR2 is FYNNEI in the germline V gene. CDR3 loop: CASITGPTDTQYF. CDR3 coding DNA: TGTGCCAGCATCACAGGTCCCACAGATACGCAGTATTTT.